Below, 7 T cell receptor beta chains from the same sample are listed, as sequenced in a study of Ad26.COV2.S vaccination and SARS-CoV-2 variants. Sequenced by immunoSEQ multiplex PCR; TCRdb stores in-frame clones only, minus some. The table lists tens of thousands of clones, approximately 82% of them singletons. The starting material was peripheral blood, obtained after recovery from COVID-19. These receptors were obtained from a human donor who had recovered from COVID-19.

This chain uses TRBV5-6 with TRBJ2-1; a possible D gene is TRBD1 (6 bases). This CDR3 spans 17 amino acids. The germline V gene encodes CDR1 SGHDT and CDR2 YYEEEE. V lost 6 bases, J lost 4 bases, and 23 bases lay in between. In DNA, the CDR3 is TGTGCCAGCACCCTTGCACCGTTACAGGGCGGGTACAATGAGCAGTTCTTC. Protein product: CASTLAPLQGGYNEQFF. Variable domain in full (rest from reference TRBV5-6 and TRBJ2-1): DAGVTQSPTHLIKTRGQQVTLRCSPKSGHDTVSWYQQALGQGPQFIFQYYEEEERQRGNFPDRFSGHQFPNYSSELNVNALLLGDSALYLCASTLAPLQGGYNEQFFGPGTRLTVL.

The V gene is TRBV12-2, the J gene TRBJ2-3; the D call TRBD1 from the table was never checked on the DNA. TRBV12-2 is noted as a pseudogene. The CDR3 is made up of 18 amino acids. CDR3 DNA: TGTGCAAGTCGTTTGACAGGGGGCGAAGTAATTACAACAGATACGCAGTATTTT. Protein product: CASRLTGGEVITTDTQYF.

This clone was seen more than once but under ten times. DNA of the CDR3: TGTGCCAGTAGACCCGGGACAGGACTCATCGCTGGTGAGCAGTTCTTC. Its translation is CASRPGTGLIAGEQFF. The chain combines TRBV19 with TRBJ2-1; 8 positions agree with TRBD1. The J segment lost 9 bases and the V segment lost 6 bases, leaving 16 bases of the junction unmatched. This CDR3 spans 16 amino acids. Germline V CDR1 and CDR2: LNHDA, SQIVND (reference sequence).

The chain's CDR3 is CSVLKPGPVYEQYF. CDR3 DNA sequence: TGCAGCGTTCTAAAGCCGGGACCGGTCTACGAGCAGTACTTC. The chain combines TRBV29-1 with TRBJ2-7; D possibly matches TRBD1 or TRBD2 (5 bases each). From germline, CDR1 is SQVTM and CDR2 ANQGSEA. There are 14 residues in the CDR3. Trimming took off 5 bases at V and 3 bases at J, with 17 bases between the two ends.

V usage is TRBV12-1 and J usage is TRBJ2-1; the table's D call, TRBD2, has no DNA check behind it. TRBV12-1 is labeled a pseudogene. The CDR3 totals 15 residues. CDR3 sequence (DNA): TGTGCCAGCAGCCCGACTAGCGGGAGGAGGAATGAGCAGTTCTTC. Its protein is CASSPTSGRRNEQFF.

CDR3 protein: CASRPTKLWDRGLSSGNNEQFF. CDR3 DNA: TGTGCCAGCAGACCTACAAAACTTTGGGACAGGGGTTTGTCTAGCGGGAACAATGAGCAGTTCTTC. The V gene is TRBV28, the J gene TRBJ2-1, with D perhaps TRBD1 (10 bases). The CDR3 is 22 amino acids. Trimming took 6 bases from V and 5 from J, leaving 38 bases between them. Per germline, CDR1 MDHEN and CDR2 SYDVKM.

V usage is TRBV27 and J usage is TRBJ2-6, with TRBD1 identical over 7 bases. The J segment lost 3 bases and the V segment lost 5 bases, leaving 10 bases of the junction unmatched. CDR1 is MNHEY and CDR2 is SMNVEV in the germline V gene (reference sequence). The CDR3 sequence is 17 residues long. CDR3 sequence: CASSPRRGRFGANVLTF. DNA of the CDR3: TGTGCCAGCAGTCCCAGAAGGGGGCGCTTTGGGGCCAACGTCCTGACTTTC.